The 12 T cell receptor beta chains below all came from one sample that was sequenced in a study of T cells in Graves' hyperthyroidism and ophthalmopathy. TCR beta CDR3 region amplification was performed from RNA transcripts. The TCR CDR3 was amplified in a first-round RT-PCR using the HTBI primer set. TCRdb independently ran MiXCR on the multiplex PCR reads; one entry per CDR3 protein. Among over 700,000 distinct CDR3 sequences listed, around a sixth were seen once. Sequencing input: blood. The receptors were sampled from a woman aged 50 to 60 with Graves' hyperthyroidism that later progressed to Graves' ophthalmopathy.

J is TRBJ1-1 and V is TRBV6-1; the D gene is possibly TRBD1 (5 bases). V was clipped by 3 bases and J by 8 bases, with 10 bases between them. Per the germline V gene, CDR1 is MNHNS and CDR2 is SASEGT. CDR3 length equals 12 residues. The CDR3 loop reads CASSDDDREAFF. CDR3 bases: TGTGCCAGCAGTGATGATGACAGAGAAGCTTTCTTT.

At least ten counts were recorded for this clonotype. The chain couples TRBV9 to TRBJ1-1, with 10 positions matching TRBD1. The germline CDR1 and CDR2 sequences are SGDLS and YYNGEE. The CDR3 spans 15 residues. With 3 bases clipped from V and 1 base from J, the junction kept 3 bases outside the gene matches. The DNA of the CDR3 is TGTGCCAGCAGCGGACGGGACAGGGGGAACACTGAAGCTTTCTTT. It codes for CASSGRDRGNTEAFF.

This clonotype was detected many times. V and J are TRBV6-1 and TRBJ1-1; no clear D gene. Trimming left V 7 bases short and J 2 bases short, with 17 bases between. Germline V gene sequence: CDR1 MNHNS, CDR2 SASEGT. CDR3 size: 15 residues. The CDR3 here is CASNAGIFGNTEAFF. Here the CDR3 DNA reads TGTGCCAGCAATGCGGGAATTTTCGGAAACACTGAAGCTTTCTTT.

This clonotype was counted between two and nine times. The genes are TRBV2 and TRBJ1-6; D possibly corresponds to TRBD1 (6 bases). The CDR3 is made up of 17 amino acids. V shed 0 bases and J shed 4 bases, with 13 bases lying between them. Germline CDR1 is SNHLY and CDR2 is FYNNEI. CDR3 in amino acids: CASSEARGAVYNSPLHF. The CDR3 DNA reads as TGTGCCAGCAGTGAAGCCCGGGGGGCAGTATATAATTCACCCCTCCACTTT.

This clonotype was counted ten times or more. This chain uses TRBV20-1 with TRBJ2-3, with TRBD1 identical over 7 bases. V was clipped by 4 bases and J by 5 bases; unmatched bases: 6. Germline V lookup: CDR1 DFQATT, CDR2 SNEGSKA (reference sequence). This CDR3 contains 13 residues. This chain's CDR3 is CSATLQGLDTQYF. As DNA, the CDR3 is TGCAGTGCTACTCTACAGGGGTTAGATACGCAGTATTTT.

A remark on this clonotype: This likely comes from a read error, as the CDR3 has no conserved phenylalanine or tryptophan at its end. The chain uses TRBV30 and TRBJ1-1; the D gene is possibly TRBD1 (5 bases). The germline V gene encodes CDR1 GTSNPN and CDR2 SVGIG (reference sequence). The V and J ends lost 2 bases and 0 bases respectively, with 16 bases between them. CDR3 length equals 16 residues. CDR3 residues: CAWSPGRVEMNTEAFL. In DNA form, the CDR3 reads TGTGCCTGGAGTCCCGGCAGGGTCGAGATGAACACTGAAGCTTTCCTT.

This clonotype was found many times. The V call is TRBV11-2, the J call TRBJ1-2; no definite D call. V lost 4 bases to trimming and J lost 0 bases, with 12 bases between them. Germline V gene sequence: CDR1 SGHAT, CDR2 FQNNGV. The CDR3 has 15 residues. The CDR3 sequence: CASSSLRRSNYGYTF. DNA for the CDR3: TGTGCCAGCAGCTCCCTAAGGAGATCTAACTATGGCTACACCTTC.

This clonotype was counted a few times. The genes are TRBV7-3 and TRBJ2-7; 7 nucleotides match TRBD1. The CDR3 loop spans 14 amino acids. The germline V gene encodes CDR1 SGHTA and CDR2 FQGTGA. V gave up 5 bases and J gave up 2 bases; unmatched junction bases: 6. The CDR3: CASSPEGQPYEQYF. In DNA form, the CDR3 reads TGTGCCAGCAGCCCAGAGGGACAGCCCTACGAGCAGTACTTC.

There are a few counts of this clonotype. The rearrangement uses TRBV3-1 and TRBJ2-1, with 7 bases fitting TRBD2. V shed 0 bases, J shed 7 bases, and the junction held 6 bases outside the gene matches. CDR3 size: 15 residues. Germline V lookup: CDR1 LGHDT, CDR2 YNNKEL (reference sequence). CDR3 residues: CASSQDLAARNEQFF. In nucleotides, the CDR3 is TGTGCCAGCAGCCAAGATCTAGCGGCGAGAAATGAGCAGTTCTTC.

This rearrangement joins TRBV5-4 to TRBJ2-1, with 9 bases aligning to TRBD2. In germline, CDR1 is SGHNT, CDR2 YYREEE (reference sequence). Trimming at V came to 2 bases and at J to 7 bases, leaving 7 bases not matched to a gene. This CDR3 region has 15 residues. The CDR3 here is CASSFPGLARNEQFF. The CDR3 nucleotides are TGTGCCAGCAGCTTTCCGGGACTAGCAAGGAATGAGCAGTTCTTC.

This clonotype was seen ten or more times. The CDR3 DNA is TGCAGTGCCTATAGCGGGGGCGGGGCCAACGTCCTGACTTTC. It translates to CSAYSGGGANVLTF. The V call is TRBV20-1, the J call TRBJ2-6; 9 nucleotides agree with TRBD2. Germline-derived CDR1 and CDR2 are DFQATT and SNEGSKA (reference sequence). CDR3 length equals 14 residues. V lost 6 bases and J lost 4; bases outside the gene matches: 4.

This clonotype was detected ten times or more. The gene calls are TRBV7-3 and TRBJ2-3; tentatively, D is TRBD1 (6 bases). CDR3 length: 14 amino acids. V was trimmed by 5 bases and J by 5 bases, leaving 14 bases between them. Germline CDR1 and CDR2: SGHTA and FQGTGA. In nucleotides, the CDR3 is TGTGCCAGCAGCCCAGGGGATGCGGTAGATACGCAGTATTTT. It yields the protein CASSPGDAVDTQYF.